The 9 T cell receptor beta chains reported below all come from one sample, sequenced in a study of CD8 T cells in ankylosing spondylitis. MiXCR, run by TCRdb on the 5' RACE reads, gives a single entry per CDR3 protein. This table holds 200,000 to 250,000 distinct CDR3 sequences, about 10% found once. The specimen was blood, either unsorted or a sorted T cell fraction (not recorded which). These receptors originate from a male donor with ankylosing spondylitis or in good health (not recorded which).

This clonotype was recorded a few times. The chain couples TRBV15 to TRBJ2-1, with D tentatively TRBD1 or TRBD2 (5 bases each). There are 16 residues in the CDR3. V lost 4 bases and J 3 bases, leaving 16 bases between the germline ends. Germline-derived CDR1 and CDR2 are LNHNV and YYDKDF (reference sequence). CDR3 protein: CATSIGRERSYNEQFF. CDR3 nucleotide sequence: TGTGCCACCAGCATCGGCAGGGAGCGCAGCTACAATGAGCAGTTCTTC.

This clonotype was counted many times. CDR3 in DNA: TGCAGTGCGCAGGATCGCGGGCAGATACTCTACGAGCAGTACTTC. It specifies CSAQDRGQILYEQYF. The chain links TRBV20-1 to TRBJ2-7; D perhaps matches TRBD2 (5 bases). V lost 6 bases to trimming and J lost 3 bases, with 21 bases between them. The germline CDR1 and CDR2 sequences are DFQATT and SNEGSKA (reference sequence). The CDR3 totals 15 residues.

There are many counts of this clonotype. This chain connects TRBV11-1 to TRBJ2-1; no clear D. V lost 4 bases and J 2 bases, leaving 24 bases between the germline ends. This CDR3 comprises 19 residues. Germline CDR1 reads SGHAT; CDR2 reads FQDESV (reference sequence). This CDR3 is CASSSQGLLIGLPYNEQFF. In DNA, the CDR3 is TGTGCCAGCAGCTCCCAAGGATTGCTGATAGGGCTTCCCTACAATGAGCAGTTCTTC.

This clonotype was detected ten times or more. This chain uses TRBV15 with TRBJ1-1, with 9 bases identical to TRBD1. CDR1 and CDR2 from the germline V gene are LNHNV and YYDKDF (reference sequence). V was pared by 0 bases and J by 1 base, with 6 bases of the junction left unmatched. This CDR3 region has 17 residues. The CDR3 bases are TGTGCCACCAGCAGAGATGGAAGGACAGGGGCGAACACTGAAGCTTTCTTT. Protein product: CATSRDGRTGANTEAFF.

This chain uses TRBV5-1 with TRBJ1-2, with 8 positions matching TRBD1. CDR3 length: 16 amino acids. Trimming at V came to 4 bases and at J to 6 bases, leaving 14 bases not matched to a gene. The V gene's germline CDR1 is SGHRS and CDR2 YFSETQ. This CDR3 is CASSPTGDDMLDGYTF. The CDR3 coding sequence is TGCGCCAGCAGCCCGACAGGGGATGACATGCTCGATGGCTACACCTTC.

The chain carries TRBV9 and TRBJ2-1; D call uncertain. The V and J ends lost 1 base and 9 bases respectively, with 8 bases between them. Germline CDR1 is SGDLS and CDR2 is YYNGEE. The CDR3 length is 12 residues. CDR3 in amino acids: CASSVNGGEQFF. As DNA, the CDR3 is TGTGCCAGCAGCGTAAATGGTGGTGAGCAGTTCTTC.

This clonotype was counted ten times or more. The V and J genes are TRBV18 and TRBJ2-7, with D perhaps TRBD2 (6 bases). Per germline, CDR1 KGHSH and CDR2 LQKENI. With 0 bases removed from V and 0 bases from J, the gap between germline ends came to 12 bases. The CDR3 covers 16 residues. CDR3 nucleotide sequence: TGTGCCAGCTCACCACCCTCACCCGGGAGCTCCTACGAGCAGTACTTC. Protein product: CASSPPSPGSSYEQYF.

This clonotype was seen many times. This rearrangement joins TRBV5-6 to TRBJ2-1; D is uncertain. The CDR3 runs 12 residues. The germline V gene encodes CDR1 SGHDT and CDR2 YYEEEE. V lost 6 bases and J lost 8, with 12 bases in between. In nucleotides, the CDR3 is TGTGCCAGCACGGTCTGGGGTGATGAGCAGTTCTTC. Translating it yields CASTVWGDEQFF.

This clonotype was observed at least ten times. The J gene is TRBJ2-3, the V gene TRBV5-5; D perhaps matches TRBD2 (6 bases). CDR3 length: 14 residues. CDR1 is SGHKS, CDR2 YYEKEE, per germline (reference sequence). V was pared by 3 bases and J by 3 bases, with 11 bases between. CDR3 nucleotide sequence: TGTGCCAGCAGCTGGGGGACTCAAACAGATACGCAGTATTTT. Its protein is CASSWGTQTDTQYF.